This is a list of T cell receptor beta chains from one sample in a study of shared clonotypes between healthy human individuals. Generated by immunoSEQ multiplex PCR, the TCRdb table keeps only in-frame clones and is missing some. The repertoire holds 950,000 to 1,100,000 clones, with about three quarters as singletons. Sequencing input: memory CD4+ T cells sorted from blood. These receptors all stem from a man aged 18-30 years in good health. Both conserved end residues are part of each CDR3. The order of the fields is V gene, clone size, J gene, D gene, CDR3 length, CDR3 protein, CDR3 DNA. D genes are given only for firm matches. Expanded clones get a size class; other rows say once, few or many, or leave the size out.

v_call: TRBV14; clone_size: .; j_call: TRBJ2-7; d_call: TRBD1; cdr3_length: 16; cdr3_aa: CASSELAWTGLYEQYF; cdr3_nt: TGTGCCAGCAGCGAACTAGCCTGGACAGGGCTCTACGAGCAGTACTTC
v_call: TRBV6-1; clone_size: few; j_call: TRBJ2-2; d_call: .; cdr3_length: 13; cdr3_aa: CASKIPNTGELFF; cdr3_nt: TGTGCCAGCAAAATACCGAACACCGGGGAGCTGTTTTTT
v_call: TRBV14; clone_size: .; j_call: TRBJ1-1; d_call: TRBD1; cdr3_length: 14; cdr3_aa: CASSPGQGTTEAFF; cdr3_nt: TGTGCCAGCAGCCCGGGACAGGGGACCACTGAAGCTTTCTTT
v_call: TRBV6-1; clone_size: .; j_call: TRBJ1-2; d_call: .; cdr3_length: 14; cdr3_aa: CASSEDSRARGYTF; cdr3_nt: TGTGCCAGCAGTGAAGATTCGAGGGCGCGGGGCTACACCTTC
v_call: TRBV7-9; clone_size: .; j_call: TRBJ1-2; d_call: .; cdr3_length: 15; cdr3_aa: CASSRGRDPVGGYTF; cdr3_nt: TGTGCCAGCAGCCGAGGCAGGGATCCCGTCGGGGGCTACACCTTC
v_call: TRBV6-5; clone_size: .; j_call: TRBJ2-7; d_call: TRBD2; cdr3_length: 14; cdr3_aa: CASGTASGSNEQYF; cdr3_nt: TGTGCCAGCGGGACGGCTAGCGGGAGTAACGAGCAGTACTTC
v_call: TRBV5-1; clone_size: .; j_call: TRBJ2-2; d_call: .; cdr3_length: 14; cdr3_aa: CASSLGSGIGELFF; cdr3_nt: TGCGCCAGCAGCTTGGGATCGGGCATCGGGGAGCTGTTTTTT
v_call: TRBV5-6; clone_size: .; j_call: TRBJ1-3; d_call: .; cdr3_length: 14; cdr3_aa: CASSLTGTGNTIYF; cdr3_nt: TGTGCCAGCAGCTTGACAGGGACTGGAAACACCATATATTTT
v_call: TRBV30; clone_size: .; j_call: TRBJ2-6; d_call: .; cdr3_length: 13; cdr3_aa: CAWKGGGANVLTF; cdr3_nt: TGTGCCTGGAAGGGGGGAGGGGCCAACGTCCTGACTTTC
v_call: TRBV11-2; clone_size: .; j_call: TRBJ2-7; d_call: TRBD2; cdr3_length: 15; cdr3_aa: CASSLVSGRSNEQYF; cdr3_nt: TGTGCCAGCAGCTTGGTGAGCGGGAGGTCTAACGAGCAGTACTTC
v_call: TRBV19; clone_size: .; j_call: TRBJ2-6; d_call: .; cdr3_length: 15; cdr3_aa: CASSPGAPGANVLTF; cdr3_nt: TGTGCCAGTAGTCCGGGTGCCCCTGGGGCCAACGTCCTGACTTTC
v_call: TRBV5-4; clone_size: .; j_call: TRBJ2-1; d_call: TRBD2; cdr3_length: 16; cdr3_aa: CASSLGGGGSYNEQFF; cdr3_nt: TGTGCCAGCAGCTTGGGTGGCGGGGGCTCCTACAATGAGCAGTTCTTC